The source of this T cell receptor beta chain is a study of cytomegalovirus exposure and HLA in healthy donors. V lost 2 bases, J lost 3 bases, and 4 bases stayed unmatched. CDR3 length: 15 residues. Germline assignment: CDR1 SGHDT and CDR2 YYEEEE. PCR involved 60 Vbeta and 13 Jbeta primers. The table came from immunoSEQ multiplex PCR; TCRdb's copy has only in-frame clones and leaves some out. Of over 150,000 clones in the sample, approximately 80% are singletons; the top ten hold approximately 7%. In this sample, this clone turned up a few times. Its antigen is not known. Study findings and constraints: Under in vitro conditions, a few CMV-associated chains were confirmed as specific for CMV antigens. The HLA-A and HLA-B alleles of most subjects were reportedly predicted accurately from TCR beta sequences.

This chain links TRBV5-6 with TRBJ2-5, with 10 bases that match TRBD1. The TCR originated in a male donor in good health and CMV-seropositive. The sequencing input was PBMCs. The CDR3 region is CASSFAGTGEETQYF. In DNA form, the CDR3 reads TGTGCCAGCAGCTTTGCCGGGACAGGGGAAGAGACCCAGTACTTC.